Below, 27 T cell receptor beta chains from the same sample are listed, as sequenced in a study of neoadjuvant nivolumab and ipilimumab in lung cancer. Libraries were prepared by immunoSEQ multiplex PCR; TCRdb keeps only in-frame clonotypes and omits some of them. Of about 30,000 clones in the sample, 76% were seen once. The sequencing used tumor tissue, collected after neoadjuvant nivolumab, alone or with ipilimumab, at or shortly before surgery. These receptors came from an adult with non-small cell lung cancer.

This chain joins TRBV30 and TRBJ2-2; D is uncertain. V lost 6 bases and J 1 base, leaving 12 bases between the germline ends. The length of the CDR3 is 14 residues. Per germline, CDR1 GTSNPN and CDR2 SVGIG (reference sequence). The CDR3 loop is CACGAHMNTGELFF. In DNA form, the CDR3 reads TGTGCCTGCGGAGCCCACATGAACACCGGGGAGCTGTTTTTT.

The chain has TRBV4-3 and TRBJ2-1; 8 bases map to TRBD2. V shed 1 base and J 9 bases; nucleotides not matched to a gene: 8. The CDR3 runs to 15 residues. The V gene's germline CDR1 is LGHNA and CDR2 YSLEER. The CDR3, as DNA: TGCGCCAGCAGCCAAGGCCATGGCGGGGGGAGTGAGCAGTTCTTC. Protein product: CASSQGHGGGSEQFF.

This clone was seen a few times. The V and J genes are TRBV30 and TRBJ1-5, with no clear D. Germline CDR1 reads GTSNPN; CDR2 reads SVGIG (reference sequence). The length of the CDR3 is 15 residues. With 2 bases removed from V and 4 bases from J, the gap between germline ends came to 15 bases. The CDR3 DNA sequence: TGTGCCTGGAGTACCCTCCCGCAGCAGAATCAGCCCCAGCATTTT. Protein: CAWSTLPQQNQPQHF. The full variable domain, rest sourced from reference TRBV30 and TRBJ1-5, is SQTIHQWPATLVQPVGSPLSLECTVEGTSNPNLYWYRQAAGRGLQLLFYSVGIGQISSEVPQNLSASRPQDRQFILSSKKLLLSDSGFYLCAWSTLPQQNQPQHFGDGTRLSIL.

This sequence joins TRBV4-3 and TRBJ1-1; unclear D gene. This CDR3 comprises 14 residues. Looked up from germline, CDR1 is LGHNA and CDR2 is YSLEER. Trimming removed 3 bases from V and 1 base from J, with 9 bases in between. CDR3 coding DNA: TGCGCCAGCAGCCAGGGTACCAGGAACACTGAAGCTTTCTTT. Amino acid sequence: CASSQGTRNTEAFF.

The CDR3 region has the DNA TGTGCCAGCAGCTTATGGGAGGCGGGATCTGGGGCCGAGCAGTACTTC. It specifies CASSLWEAGSGAEQYF. V gene TRBV11-1 combines with J gene TRBJ2-7; possibly TRBD2 for D (6 bases). V dropped 2 bases and J dropped 6 bases, with 20 bases sitting between them. The CDR3 is 16 amino acids. CDR1 and CDR2 (germline): SGHAT, FQDESV (reference sequence).

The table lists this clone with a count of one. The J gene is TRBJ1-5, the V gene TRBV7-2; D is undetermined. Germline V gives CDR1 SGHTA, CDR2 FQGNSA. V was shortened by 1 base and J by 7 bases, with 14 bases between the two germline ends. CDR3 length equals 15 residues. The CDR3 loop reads CASSLVSSFEQPQHF. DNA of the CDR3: TGTGCCAGCAGCTTAGTTTCAAGTTTCGAACAGCCCCAGCATTTT.

CDR3 loop: CSVEDSRGREDTQYF. CDR3 nucleotides: TGCAGCGTTGAAGATTCCAGGGGGCGAGAAGATACGCAGTATTTT. The genes are TRBV29-1 and TRBJ2-3; 8 nucleotides match TRBD1. Germline-derived CDR1 and CDR2 are SQVTM and ANQGSEA. V shed 0 bases and J 5 bases; nucleotides not matched to a gene: 7. The CDR3 is 15 amino acids.

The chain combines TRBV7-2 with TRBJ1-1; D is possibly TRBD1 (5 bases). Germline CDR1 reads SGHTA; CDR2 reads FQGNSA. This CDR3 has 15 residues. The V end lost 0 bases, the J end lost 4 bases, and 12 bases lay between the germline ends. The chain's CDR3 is CASSLAQGAATEAFF. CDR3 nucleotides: TGTGCCAGCAGCTTAGCGCAGGGTGCGGCCACTGAAGCTTTCTTT.

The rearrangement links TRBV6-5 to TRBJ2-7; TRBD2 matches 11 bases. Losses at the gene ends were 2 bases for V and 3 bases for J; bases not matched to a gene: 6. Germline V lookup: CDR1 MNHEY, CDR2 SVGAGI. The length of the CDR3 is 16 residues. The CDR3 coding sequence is TGTGCCAGCAGTTACAGTGGGGGACTAGCGGTCTACGAGCAGTACTTC. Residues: CASSYSGGLAVYEQYF.

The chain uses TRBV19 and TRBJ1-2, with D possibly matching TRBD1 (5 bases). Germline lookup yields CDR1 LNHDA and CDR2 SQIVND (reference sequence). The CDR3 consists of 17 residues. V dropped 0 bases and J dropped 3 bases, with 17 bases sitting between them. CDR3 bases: TGTGCCAGTAGTATAGATGCAGGGCAGACCCTCGACTATGGCTACACCTTC. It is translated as CASSIDAGQTLDYGYTF. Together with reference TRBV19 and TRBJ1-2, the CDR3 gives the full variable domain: DGGITQSPKYLFRKEGQNVTLSCEQNLNHDAMYWYRQDPGQGLRLIYYSQIVNDFQKGDIAEGYSVSREKKESFPLTVTSAQKNPTAFYLCASSIDAGQTLDYGYTFGSGTRLTVV.

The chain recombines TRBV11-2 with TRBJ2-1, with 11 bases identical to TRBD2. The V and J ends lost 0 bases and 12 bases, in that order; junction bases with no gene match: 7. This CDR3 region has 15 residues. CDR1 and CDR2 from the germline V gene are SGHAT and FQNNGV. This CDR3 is CASSLDSGGAVRQFF. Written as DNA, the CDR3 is TGTGCCAGCAGCTTAGATAGCGGGGGGGCGGTTCGGCAGTTCTTC.

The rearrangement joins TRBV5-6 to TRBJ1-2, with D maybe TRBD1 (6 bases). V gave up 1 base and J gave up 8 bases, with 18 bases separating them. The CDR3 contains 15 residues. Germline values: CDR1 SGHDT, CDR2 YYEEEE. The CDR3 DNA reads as TGTGCCAGCAGCTTGTTGCCAGGGGAGTCAGAAGGCTACACCTTC. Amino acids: CASSLLPGESEGYTF.

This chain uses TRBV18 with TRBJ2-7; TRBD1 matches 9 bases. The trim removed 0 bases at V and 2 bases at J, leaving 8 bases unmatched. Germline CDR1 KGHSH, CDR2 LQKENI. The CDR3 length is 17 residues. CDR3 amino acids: CASSPPGARTGAYEQYF. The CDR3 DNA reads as TGTGCCAGCTCACCACCCGGAGCAAGGACAGGGGCCTACGAGCAGTACTTC.

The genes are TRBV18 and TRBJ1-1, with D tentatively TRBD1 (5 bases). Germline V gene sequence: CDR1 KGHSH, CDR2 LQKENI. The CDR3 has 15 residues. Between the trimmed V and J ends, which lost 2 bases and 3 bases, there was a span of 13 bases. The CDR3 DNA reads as TGTGCCAGCTCACCATTCGGTCCGGGGGACACTGAAGCTTTCTTT. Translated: CASSPFGPGDTEAFF.

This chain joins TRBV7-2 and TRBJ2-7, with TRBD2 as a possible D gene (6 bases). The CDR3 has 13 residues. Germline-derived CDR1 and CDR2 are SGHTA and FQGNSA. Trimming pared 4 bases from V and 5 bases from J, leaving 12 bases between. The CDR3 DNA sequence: TGTGCCAGCAGCTCTAGTGGGGGGAACGAGCAGTACTTC. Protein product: CASSSSGGNEQYF.

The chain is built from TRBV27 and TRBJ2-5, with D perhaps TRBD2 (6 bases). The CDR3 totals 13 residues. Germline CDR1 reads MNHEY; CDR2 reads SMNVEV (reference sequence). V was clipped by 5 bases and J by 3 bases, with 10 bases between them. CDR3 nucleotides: TGTGCCAGCAGTCGGGGGAATGAAGAGACCCAGTACTTC. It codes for CASSRGNEETQYF.

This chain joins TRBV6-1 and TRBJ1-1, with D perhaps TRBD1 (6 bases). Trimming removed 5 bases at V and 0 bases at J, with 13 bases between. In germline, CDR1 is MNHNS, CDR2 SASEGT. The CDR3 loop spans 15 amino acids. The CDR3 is CASSRRTAVNTEAFF. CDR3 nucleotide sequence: TGTGCCAGCAGTAGGAGGACAGCCGTGAACACTGAAGCTTTCTTT.

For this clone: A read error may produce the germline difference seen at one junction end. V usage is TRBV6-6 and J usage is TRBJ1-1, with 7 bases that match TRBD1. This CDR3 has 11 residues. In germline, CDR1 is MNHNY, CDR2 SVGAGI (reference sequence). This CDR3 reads CASSYLTDRVF. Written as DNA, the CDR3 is TGTGCCAGCAGTTACCTAACCGACAGGGTATTT.

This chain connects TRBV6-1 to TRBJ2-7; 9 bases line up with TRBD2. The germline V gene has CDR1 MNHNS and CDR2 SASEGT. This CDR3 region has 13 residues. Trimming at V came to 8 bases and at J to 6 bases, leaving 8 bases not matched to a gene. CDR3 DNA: TGTGCCAGCCTACCGGGACTAGCAGGCGAGCAGTACTTC. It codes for CASLPGLAGEQYF.

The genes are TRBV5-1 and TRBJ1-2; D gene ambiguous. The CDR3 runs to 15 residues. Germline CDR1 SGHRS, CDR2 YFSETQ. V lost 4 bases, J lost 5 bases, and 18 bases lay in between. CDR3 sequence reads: CASSPTHGPPYGYTF. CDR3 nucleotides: TGCGCCAGCAGCCCTACACACGGGCCGCCGTATGGCTACACCTTC.

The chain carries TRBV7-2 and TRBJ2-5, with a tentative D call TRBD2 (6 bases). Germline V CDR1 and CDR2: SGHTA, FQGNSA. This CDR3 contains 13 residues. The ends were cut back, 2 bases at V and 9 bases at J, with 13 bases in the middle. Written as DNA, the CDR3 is TGTGCCAGCAGCTTAACTAGCTGGGAGCCCCAGTACTTC. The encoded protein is CASSLTSWEPQYF.

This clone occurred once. In DNA form, the CDR3 reads TGTGCCAGCAGTCTCGACTCCCTGATGGCTGAAAAACTGTTTTTT. Protein product: CASSLDSLMAEKLFF. The chain recombines TRBV7-9 with TRBJ1-4; no firm D call. V was shortened by 6 bases and J by 7 bases, with 18 bases between the two germline ends. Germline V gives CDR1 SEHNR, CDR2 FQNEAQ (reference sequence). CDR3 length: 15 amino acids. The variable domain in full, with the rest retrieved from reference TRBV7-9 and TRBJ1-4, is DTGVSQNPRHKITKRGQNVTFRCDPISEHNRLYWYRQTLGQGPEFLTYFQNEAQLEKSRLLSDRFSAERPKGSFSTLEIQRTEQGDSAMYLCASSLDSLMAEKLFFGSGTQLSVL.

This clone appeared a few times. CDR3 sequence (DNA): TGCAGCGCCCAGGGGACTGAAGCTTTCTTT. Its protein is CSAQGTEAFF. The V call is TRBV29-1, the J call TRBJ1-1; perhaps TRBD1 as D (6 bases). This CDR3 comprises 10 residues. The germline V gene encodes CDR1 SQVTM and CDR2 ANQGSEA. V shed 7 bases and J shed 5 bases, with 8 bases lying between them.

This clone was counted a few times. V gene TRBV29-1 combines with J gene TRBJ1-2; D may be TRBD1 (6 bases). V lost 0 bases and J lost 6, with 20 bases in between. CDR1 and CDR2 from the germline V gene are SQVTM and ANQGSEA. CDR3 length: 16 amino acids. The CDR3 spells CSVEEGGGPSLHGYTF. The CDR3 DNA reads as TGCAGCGTTGAAGAGGGTGGGGGGCCCTCCCTCCATGGCTACACCTTC.

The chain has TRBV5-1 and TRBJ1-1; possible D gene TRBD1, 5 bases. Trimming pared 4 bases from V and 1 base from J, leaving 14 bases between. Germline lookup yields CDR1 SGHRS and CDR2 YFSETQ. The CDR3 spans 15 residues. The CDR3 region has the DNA TGCGCCAGCAGCCGAGCCGGGACTCAGAACACTGAAGCTTTCTTT. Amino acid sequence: CASSRAGTQNTEAFF. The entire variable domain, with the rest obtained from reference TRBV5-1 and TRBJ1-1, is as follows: KAGVTQTPRYLIKTRGQQVTLSCSPISGHRSVSWYQQTPGQGLQFLFEYFSETQRNKGNFPGRFSGRQFSNSRSEMNVSTLELGDSALYLCASSRAGTQNTEAFFGQGTRLTVV.

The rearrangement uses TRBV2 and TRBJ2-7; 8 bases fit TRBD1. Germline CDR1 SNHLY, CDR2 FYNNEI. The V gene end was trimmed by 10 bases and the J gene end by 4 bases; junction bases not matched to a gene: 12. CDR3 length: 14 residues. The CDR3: CANRKDRGVYEQYF. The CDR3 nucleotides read TGTGCCAACAGGAAAGACAGGGGAGTGTACGAGCAGTACTTC.

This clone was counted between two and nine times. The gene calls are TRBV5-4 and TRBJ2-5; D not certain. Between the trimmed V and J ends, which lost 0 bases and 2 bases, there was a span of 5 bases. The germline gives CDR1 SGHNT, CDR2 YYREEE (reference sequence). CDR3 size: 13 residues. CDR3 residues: CASSLGLQETQYF. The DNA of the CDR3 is TGTGCCAGCAGCTTGGGGCTGCAAGAGACCCAGTACTTC.